One T cell receptor beta chain is described in this entry. Its specificity is unknown. This entry is derived from a study of chemoradiotherapy in HPV16-positive cancers. Looking at the study overall: A couple of HPV16-positive patients' cells yielded candidate HPV-specific clones and common motifs. Study-wide results and caveats: HPV-responsive T-cell expansion during chemoradiotherapy was linked to improved recurrence-free survival in HPV16-positive patients.

The protocol was immunoSEQ multiplex PCR, while the TCRdb copy is restricted to in-frame clones and leaves out a portion. Of 2,500 to 3,500 clones in the sample, around nine tenths were seen once. Repertoires were sampled repeatedly during chemoradiotherapy. This CDR3 has 15 amino acids. V was trimmed by 0 bases and J by 4 bases, leaving 13 bases between them. Germline V CDR1 and CDR2: LGHNA, YNFKEQ. The J gene is TRBJ2-7, the V gene TRBV4-2, with D unresolved. This TCR came from a human donor with HPV-associated anogenital cancer. Sample: tumor tissue, taken from a patient who underwent chemoradiotherapy. CDR3 DNA: TGTGCCAGCAGCCAAGAGACCCCCGGTCCTTACGAGCAGTACTTC. The encoded protein is CASSQETPGPYEQYF.